These 15 T cell receptor beta chains originate from one sample sequenced in a study of cytomegalovirus exposure and HLA in healthy donors. Assay used: immunoSEQ multiplex PCR; TCRdb lists only in-frame clones, some missing. There are some 220,000 clones in the sample; 80% to 95% occur only once, and approximately 0.99% lies in the top ten. Source material: PBMCs. Every receptor here comes from a woman aged 18-29 years in good health and CMV-seronegative.

V usage is TRBV28 and J usage is TRBJ1-6, with a tentative D call TRBD1 (6 bases). The CDR3 length is 15 residues. Germline assignment: CDR1 MDHEN and CDR2 SYDVKM. With 5 bases removed from V and 5 bases from J, the gap between germline ends came to 13 bases. CDR3 bases: TGTGCCAGCAGTAACACGGGACATGATAATTCACCCCTCCACTTT. This gives the protein CASSNTGHDNSPLHF.

The V call is TRBV4-2, the J call TRBJ2-1; 9 nucleotides agree with TRBD2. The CDR3 is 17 amino acids. Germline CDR1 is LGHNA and CDR2 is YNFKEQ. V lost 3 bases to trimming and J lost 6 bases; unmatched junction nucleotides: 12. The CDR3 is CASSQGPGLAIGNEQFF. CDR3 coding DNA: TGTGCCAGCAGCCAGGGTCCGGGACTAGCTATAGGCAATGAGCAGTTCTTC.

J is TRBJ2-7 and V is TRBV28; 7 nucleotides agree with TRBD1. With 5 bases clipped from V and 2 bases from J, the junction kept 9 bases outside the gene matches. The CDR3 runs to 15 residues. Germline V gene data show CDR1 as MDHEN and CDR2 as SYDVKM. For the CDR3, the DNA is TGTGCCAGCAGTCCCGGGACAGAGGGGGCCTACGAGCAGTACTTC. Protein sequence: CASSPGTEGAYEQYF. Together with reference TRBV28 and TRBJ2-7, the CDR3 gives the full variable domain: DVKVTQSSRYLVKRTGEKVFLECVQDMDHENMFWYRQDPGLGLRLIYFSYDVKMKEKGDIPEGYSVSREKKERFSLILESASTNQTSMYLCASSPGTEGAYEQYFGPGTRLTVT.

V gene TRBV25-1 combines with J gene TRBJ2-3; D gene unclear. The CDR3 runs 13 residues. Trimming took 6 bases from V and 4 from J, leaving 11 bases between them. Germline V lookup: CDR1 MGHDK, CDR2 SYGVNS. In DNA, the CDR3 is TGTGCCAGCAGCAGGAATGGTGCAGATACGCAGTATTTT. Amino acids: CASSRNGADTQYF.

This clone was counted many times. The chain employs TRBV4-1 and TRBJ2-1; tentatively, D is TRBD1 (6 bases). CDR3 length equals 17 residues. V was cut by 4 bases and J by 5 bases, with 21 bases left in between. Germline V CDR1 and CDR2: MGHRA, YSYEKL. DNA for the CDR3: TGCGCCAGCAGCCCAGATACCGGGACAAGGCCGAACAATGAGCAGTTCTTC. Amino acids: CASSPDTGTRPNNEQFF.

V gene TRBV11-2 combines with J gene TRBJ2-7, with D possibly being TRBD1 (5 bases). The germline CDR1 and CDR2 sequences are SGHAT and FQNNGV. The CDR3 has 13 residues. V was trimmed by 6 bases and J by 1 base, leaving 10 bases between them. The CDR3 sequence: CASSQGVSYEQYF. CDR3 DNA sequence: TGTGCCAGCAGTCAAGGGGTTTCCTACGAGCAGTACTTC. Drawing the rest from reference TRBV11-2 and TRBJ2-7, the complete variable domain is EAGVAQSPRYKIIEKRQSVAFWCNPISGHATLYWYQQILGQGPKLLIQFQNNGVVDDSQLPKDRFSAERLKGVDSTLKIQPAKLEDSAVYLCASSQGVSYEQYFGPGTRLTVT.

The rearrangement uses TRBV30 and TRBJ2-7; 7 bases are a match to TRBD1. V lost 1 base and J lost 5; bases outside the gene matches: 17. The length of the CDR3 is 17 residues. CDR1 and CDR2 from the germline V gene are GTSNPN and SVGIG (reference sequence). CDR3 coding DNA: TGTGCCTGGAGTGAGTTCTGGGCCGAGGACAGGACCCACGAGCAGTACTTC. Protein product: CAWSEFWAEDRTHEQYF.

The chain combines TRBV5-1 with TRBJ2-1, with D possibly being TRBD1 (5 bases). This CDR3 region has 16 residues. Germline V gene sequence: CDR1 SGHRS, CDR2 YFSETQ. V lost 4 bases and J lost 2, with 16 bases in between. The CDR3 loop is CASSRVTGPPYNEQFF. DNA for the CDR3: TGCGCCAGCAGCCGGGTTACAGGCCCCCCCTACAATGAGCAGTTCTTC.

The rearrangement joins TRBV7-9 to TRBJ2-1, with D perhaps matching TRBD1 (6 bases). This CDR3 is built from 18 residues. The V and J ends lost 4 bases and 9 bases respectively, with 28 bases between them. CDR1 is SEHNR and CDR2 is FQNEAQ in the germline V gene (reference sequence). CDR3 DNA sequence: TGTGCCAGCAGCTCGTTCCCCCGACAGGAAAGGGCCGGCCCTGAGCAGTTCTTC. This encodes CASSSFPRQERAGPEQFF.

The chain couples TRBV19 to TRBJ2-1, with TRBD2 matching over 13 bases. The V gene's germline CDR1 is LNHDA and CDR2 SQIVND (reference sequence). The CDR3 is 19 amino acids. Trimming removed 5 bases from V and 1 base from J; junction bases left unmatched: 11. This CDR3 reads CASSGGTSGIFVSYNEQFF. The CDR3 coding sequence is TGTGCCAGTAGTGGGGGGACTAGCGGGATCTTCGTATCCTACAATGAGCAGTTCTTC.

This clone was detected only a few times. The chain is built from TRBV6-1 and TRBJ2-7; no firm D call. The CDR3 extends over 13 amino acids. CDR1 is MNHNS, CDR2 SASEGT, per germline. Trimming took 6 bases from V and 4 from J, leaving 13 bases between them. The DNA for the CDR3 is TGTGCCAGCAGCCCCCGGCGGAGTTACGAGCAGTACTTC. Residues: CASSPRRSYEQYF.

The genes are TRBV4-2 and TRBJ1-3, with D possibly matching TRBD1 (5 bases). CDR3 length: 16 amino acids. CDR1 is LGHNA, CDR2 YNFKEQ, per germline. The V end was cut by 4 bases, the J end by 9 bases, with 22 bases between. The CDR3 region has the DNA TGTGCCAGCAGCCCGACCCGCCGCGGGACCCGGGGCACCATATATTTT. Translated, it gives CASSPTRRGTRGTIYF.

The V gene is TRBV15, the J gene TRBJ1-4; 8 nucleotides line up with TRBD1. This CDR3 region has 14 residues. J lost 7 bases, V lost 1 base, and 2 bases had no gene match. CDR1 is LNHNV, CDR2 YYDKDF, per germline (reference sequence). For the CDR3, the DNA is TGTGCCACCAGCAGAGGGACAGGGTTTGAAAAACTGTTTTTT. Protein sequence: CATSRGTGFEKLFF. The variable domain in full, completed from reference TRBV15 and TRBJ1-4, reads DAMVIQNPRYQVTQFGKPVTLSCSQTLNHNVMYWYQQKSSQAPKLLFHYYDKDFNNEADTPDNFQSRRPNTSFCFLDIRSPGLGDTAMYLCATSRGTGFEKLFFGSGTQLSVL.

This chain links TRBV6-1 with TRBJ2-7; 7 bases fit TRBD1. The CDR3 runs to 15 residues. V gave up 6 bases and J gave up 2 bases; unmatched junction bases: 10. In germline, CDR1 is MNHNS, CDR2 SASEGT. The CDR3 here is CASRTNRQGPYEQYF. CDR3 sequence (DNA): TGTGCCAGCAGAACCAACCGACAGGGCCCCTACGAGCAGTACTTC.

This rearrangement joins TRBV7-3 to TRBJ2-4; a weak D match, TRBD2 (6 bases). The V gene lost 5 bases and the J gene lost 9 bases, with 14 bases spanning the gap. CDR3 length: 13 amino acids. Germline V gives CDR1 SGHTA, CDR2 FQGTGA. CDR3: CASSVRDSSIQYF. The CDR3 nucleotides are TGTGCCAGCAGCGTAAGGGACTCGAGCATTCAGTACTTC.